The T cell receptor (beta chain) under discussion was sequenced for a study of blood T cell repertoires in COVID-19. For the study at large: Acute and convalescent COVID-19 samples came from the United States, Italy and Spain. Sources were T cells, B-cell-depleted T cells, or PBMCs; the material itself was cDNA or gDNA.

V was cut by 3 bases and J by 1 base, with 11 bases left in between. The V gene's germline CDR1 is PRHDT and CDR2 FYEKMQ (reference sequence). CDR3 length: 15 residues. On this clone itself: Other DNA sequences in the same sample also yield this CDR3.

The method was immunoSEQ multiplex PCR; TCRdb's version includes in-frame clones alone and lacks a portion of them. The sample lists around 150,000 clones, approximately 81% occurring once. V and J are TRBV13 and TRBJ2-3, with D perhaps matching TRBD2 (5 bases). Sample: peripheral blood. The TCR originated in a woman aged 55-75 years with active or convalescent COVID-19. CDR3 in DNA: TGTGCCAGCAGCTTGGTCGCCGGGGGCACAGATACGCAGTATTTT. Encoded protein: CASSLVAGGTDTQYF.